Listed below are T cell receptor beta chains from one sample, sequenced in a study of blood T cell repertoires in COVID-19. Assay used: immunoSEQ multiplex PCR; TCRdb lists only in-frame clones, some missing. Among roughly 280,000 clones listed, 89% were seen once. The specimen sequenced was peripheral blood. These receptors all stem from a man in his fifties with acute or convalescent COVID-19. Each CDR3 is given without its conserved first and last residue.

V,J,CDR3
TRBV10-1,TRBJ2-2,ASSETASRRGELF
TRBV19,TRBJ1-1,ASSTKINTEAF
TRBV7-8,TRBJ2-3,ASSLGQVADTQY
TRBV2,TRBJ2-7,ASSVDSWQY
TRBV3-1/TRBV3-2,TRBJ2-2,ASSQSRLLAGANTGELF
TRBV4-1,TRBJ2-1,ASSQGVLAGSNEQF
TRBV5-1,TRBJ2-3,ASSSQRGTDTQY
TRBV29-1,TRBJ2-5,SVDVTSAETQY
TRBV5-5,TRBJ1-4,ASSFSYNEKLF
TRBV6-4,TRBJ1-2,ASRFRLYGYT
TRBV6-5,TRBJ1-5,ASSPDRNSNQPQH
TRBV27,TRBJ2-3,ASRGATDTQY
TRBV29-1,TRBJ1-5,SVRDRVGQPQH
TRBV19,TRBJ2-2,ASSILGGANTGELF
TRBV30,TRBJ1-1,AWSAGKTEAF
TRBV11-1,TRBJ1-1,ASSRTDLGTEAF
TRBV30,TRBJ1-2,AWSMGANGYT
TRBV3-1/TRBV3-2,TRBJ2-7,ASSPRTSGGYEQY